Listed here are 7 T cell receptor beta chains from one sample, sequenced in a study of tumor and adjacent non-tumor tissue in lung cancer. No cell sorting was done before RNA was extracted from the tissue. More than 3 cm separated this lung sample from the edge of the tumor. The library came from three nested PCR rounds adapted from ARM-PCR protocols. TCRdb passed the multiplex PCR reads through MiXCR, listing each CDR3 protein once. Of 50,000 to 60,000 distinct CDR3 sequences detected, about 80% appear once; the ten largest clones hold about 23%. The source material was distant non-tumor lung tissue. The receptor set was obtained from a woman in her sixties with non-small cell lung cancer.

Comment on this clonotype: Likely a read error: the CDR3 ends without its conserved phenylalanine or tryptophan. This chain connects TRBV28 to TRBJ1-1, with D possibly being TRBD1 (6 bases). Germline CDR1 reads MDHEN; CDR2 reads SYDVKM. The CDR3 runs to 14 residues. V was clipped by 10 bases and J by 0 bases, with 15 bases between them. CDR3 nucleotides: TGTGCCACAATGCTAGGGGGGCTGAACACTGAAGCTTTCTCT. This codes for CATMLGGLNTEAFS.

With regard to this clonotype: The junction differs from germline at one of its ends, possibly a read error. V gene TRBV6-5 combines with J gene TRBJ1-6; D call uncertain. Germline V gives CDR1 MNHEY, CDR2 SVGAGI. This CDR3 region has 14 residues. The CDR3 DNA follows: TGTGCCAGCAGTTACCAGGAATTGTATTCACCCCCCCTCTTT. It encodes CASSYQELYSPPLF.

In its sample, this clonotype was seen many times. V is TRBV20-1 and J is TRBJ2-5; 7 bases map to TRBD2. The CDR3 loop spans 14 amino acids. The V and J ends lost 5 bases and 6 bases, in that order; junction bases with no gene match: 12. Germline-derived CDR1 and CDR2 are DFQATT and SNEGSKA (reference sequence). CDR3 nucleotide sequence: TGCAGTGCTGGGGGGGGGGGTTCCCCCCAGACCCAGTACTTC. Protein product: CSAGGGGSPQTQYF.

Details on this clonotype: One end of the junction varies from germline; a read error may be responsible. V is TRBV20-1 and J is TRBJ2-7, with 11 bases lining up with TRBD2. CDR3 length: 13 amino acids. Germline loops: CDR1 DFQATT, CDR2 SNEGSKA (reference sequence). CDR3 DNA: TGCAATGCTGGAGGGACTAGCGGCTACGAGCAGTACTTC. Translated, it gives CNAGGTSGYEQYF.

The genes are TRBV10-2 and TRBJ2-7, with D unclear. This CDR3 region has 14 residues. Germline lookup yields CDR1 WSHSY and CDR2 SAAADI. CDR3 nucleotides: TGCGTCTGCAGTGAGTCGGGTCTTTCCTACGAGCAGTACTTC. It specifies CVCSESGLSYEQYF.

About this clonotype itself: The junction departs from the called germline gene at one end, perhaps through a read error. This chain links TRBV20-1 with TRBJ2-7; maybe TRBD2 (7 bases). Germline V lookup: CDR1 DFQATT, CDR2 SNEGSKA (reference sequence). The CDR3 consists of 16 residues. The CDR3 protein is CSVRDGSGDITYEQYF. The DNA of the CDR3 is TGCAGTGTTAGAGATGGGAGCGGGGACATCACCTACGAGCAGTACTTC.

Remarks on this clonotype: A junction boundary mismatches the germline segment, possibly from a read error. V is TRBV7-2 and J is TRBJ2-1; TRBD2 matches at 8 bases. In germline, CDR1 is SGHTA, CDR2 FQGNSA. This CDR3 is 14 amino acids long. This CDR3 is CASSSGGMYNEQFF. The CDR3 nucleotides read TGTGCCAGCAGCTCGGGAGGGATGTACAATGAGCAATTCTTC.